This is a list of T cell receptor beta chains from one sample in a study of OX40 agonist ivuxolimab in advanced cancers. This table comes from immunoSEQ multiplex PCR, and its TCRdb copy is limited to in-frame clones, with some not included. The sample lists around 74,000 clones; about 92% were seen once. The sequencing here drew on CD4+ or CD8+ T cells sorted from blood, taken in a trial of the OX40 agonist ivuxolimab. The receptors derive from an adult with an advanced solid tumor such as melanoma, head and neck, liver or kidney cancer. The CDR3 runs from the conserved cysteine through the conserved F or W. Fields, in order: CDR3 DNA, CDR3 protein, clone size, J gene, D gene, V gene, CDR3 length. The D gene is left open where the match is weak. Clone size is given for some rows only: seen once, a few or many times, or a class if the clone is expanded.

CDR3 DNA: TGTGCCTGGAGTGTGCACAGGGATGGTGGCTACACCTTC
CDR3 protein: CAWSVHRDGGYTF
clone size: -
J gene: TRBJ1-2
D gene: -
V gene: TRBV30
CDR3 length: 13

CDR3 DNA: TGTGCCAGCTCACTACGAGGACAGAACACTGAAGCTTTCTTT
CDR3 protein: CASSLRGQNTEAFF
clone size: -
J gene: TRBJ1-1
D gene: -
V gene: TRBV18
CDR3 length: 14

CDR3 DNA: TGCGCCAGCAGCCCCCCGGGCAGACCTGAAGCTTTCTTT
CDR3 protein: CASSPPGRPEAFF
clone size: -
J gene: TRBJ1-1
D gene: -
V gene: TRBV5-1
CDR3 length: 13

CDR3 DNA: TGTGCCAGCAGTGAACTGAGCGGGAGTTCTTCCTACAATGAGCAGTTCTTC
CDR3 protein: CASSELSGSSSYNEQFF
clone size: -
J gene: TRBJ2-1
D gene: TRBD2
V gene: TRBV6-1
CDR3 length: 17

CDR3 DNA: TGTGCCAGCAGGGCGGGTAGCGGGGTTCCACAAGAGACCCAGTACTTC
CDR3 protein: CASRAGSGVPQETQYF
clone size: -
J gene: TRBJ2-5
D gene: TRBD2
V gene: TRBV2
CDR3 length: 16

CDR3 DNA: TGTGCCTGGAGTACGGATATCGGTCCCTATGGCTACACCTTC
CDR3 protein: CAWSTDIGPYGYTF
clone size: -
J gene: TRBJ1-2
D gene: -
V gene: TRBV30
CDR3 length: 14

CDR3 DNA: TGTGCCAGCAGCTTAGCAGGGGCTAGCAATCAGCCCCAGCATTTT
CDR3 protein: CASSLAGASNQPQHF
clone size: -
J gene: TRBJ1-5
D gene: -
V gene: TRBV7-9
CDR3 length: 15

CDR3 DNA: TGCAGCGGAGCAGCGACTAGCGGGAGACCAAATGAGCAGTTCTTC
CDR3 protein: CSGAATSGRPNEQFF
clone size: -
J gene: TRBJ2-1
D gene: TRBD2
V gene: TRBV29-1
CDR3 length: 15

CDR3 DNA: TGTGCCAGCAGCTTGTACAGGGGCTGGGGCAATCAGCCCCAGCATTTT
CDR3 protein: CASSLYRGWGNQPQHF
clone size: -
J gene: TRBJ1-5
D gene: TRBD1
V gene: TRBV5-8
CDR3 length: 16

CDR3 DNA: TGTGCCAGCAAAGGGTTCATGGACACAGATATGCAGTATTTT
CDR3 protein: CASKGFMDTDMQYF
clone size: -
J gene: TRBJ2-3
D gene: -
V gene: TRBV7-9
CDR3 length: 14

CDR3 DNA: TGCAGCGTTGAATTTGACCGAGACTCGACTAGCGCCTTACCCTACAATGAGCAGTTCTTC
CDR3 protein: CSVEFDRDSTSALPYNEQFF
clone size: -
J gene: TRBJ2-1
D gene: TRBD2
V gene: TRBV29-1
CDR3 length: 20

CDR3 DNA: TGTGCCAGCACCATGGGAAATCAAAACATTCAGTACTTC
CDR3 protein: CASTMGNQNIQYF
clone size: -
J gene: TRBJ2-4
D gene: -
V gene: TRBV2
CDR3 length: 13

CDR3 DNA: TGTGCCAGCTCACGACGGGACCAAGAGACCCAGTACTTC
CDR3 protein: CASSRRDQETQYF
clone size: -
J gene: TRBJ2-5
D gene: -
V gene: TRBV18
CDR3 length: 13

CDR3 DNA: TGTGCCAGCAGTTACTCAGTTAGCAATCAGCCCCAGCATTTT
CDR3 protein: CASSYSVSNQPQHF
clone size: -
J gene: TRBJ1-5
D gene: -
V gene: TRBV6-6
CDR3 length: 14

CDR3 DNA: TGTGCCAGCAGCTTGGCCGGGGGGCAGAGCTCCTACAATGAGCAGTTCTTC
CDR3 protein: CASSLAGGQSSYNEQFF
clone size: -
J gene: TRBJ2-1
D gene: -
V gene: TRBV5-4
CDR3 length: 17

CDR3 DNA: TGTGCCTGGAGTGTACTAGTATGGAACATTCAGTACTTC
CDR3 protein: CAWSVLVWNIQYF
clone size: once
J gene: TRBJ2-4
D gene: -
V gene: TRBV30
CDR3 length: 13

CDR3 DNA: TGCGCCAGCAGCCAAGGGAAGGGATACACTGAAGCTTTCTTT
CDR3 protein: CASSQGKGYTEAFF
clone size: -
J gene: TRBJ1-1
D gene: -
V gene: TRBV4-1
CDR3 length: 14

CDR3 DNA: TGTGCCAGCAGTGAGCAGCTGGGCCCTATCTATAATTCACCCCTCCACTTT
CDR3 protein: CASSEQLGPIYNSPLHF
clone size: -
J gene: TRBJ1-6
D gene: -
V gene: TRBV2
CDR3 length: 17

CDR3 DNA: TGTGCCAGCAGCTTAGTTGCCGGGACAGATACGCAGTATTTT
CDR3 protein: CASSLVAGTDTQYF
clone size: -
J gene: TRBJ2-3
D gene: -
V gene: TRBV7-2
CDR3 length: 14

CDR3 DNA: TGTGCCAGCAGAATCCGACAGCTGAACACTGAAGCTTTCTTT
CDR3 protein: CASRIRQLNTEAFF
clone size: -
J gene: TRBJ1-1
D gene: -
V gene: TRBV28
CDR3 length: 14

CDR3 DNA: TGTGCCAGCAGTGCAGGGGGATTGGGACAGGGTCTCACTGAAGCTTTCTTT
CDR3 protein: CASSAGGLGQGLTEAFF
clone size: once
J gene: TRBJ1-1
D gene: TRBD1
V gene: TRBV2
CDR3 length: 17

CDR3 DNA: TGTGCCAGCAGCGCAACGGGGGGATCGAGCTCCTACGAGCAGTACTTC
CDR3 protein: CASSATGGSSSYEQYF
clone size: -
J gene: TRBJ2-7
D gene: TRBD2
V gene: TRBV9
CDR3 length: 16

CDR3 DNA: TGTGCCACCAGCAGAGATTGGACTAGCGATATCGGGGAGCTGTTTTTT
CDR3 protein: CATSRDWTSDIGELFF
clone size: -
J gene: TRBJ2-2
D gene: TRBD2
V gene: TRBV15
CDR3 length: 16

CDR3 DNA: TGTGCCAGCAGTTTACCCCGACTAGCGGGGGGTTACGAGCAGTACTTC
CDR3 protein: CASSLPRLAGGYEQYF
clone size: once
J gene: TRBJ2-7
D gene: TRBD2
V gene: TRBV28
CDR3 length: 16

CDR3 DNA: TGTGCCTGGAGCGCGGGAGTATCTCTCGAGCAGTACTTC
CDR3 protein: CAWSAGVSLEQYF
clone size: -
J gene: TRBJ2-7
D gene: TRBD2
V gene: TRBV30
CDR3 length: 13

CDR3 DNA: TGTGCAAGTCGCTTAGCTTCCGGGACACAGACCTACGAGCAGTACTTC
CDR3 protein: CASRLASGTQTYEQYF
clone size: -
J gene: TRBJ2-7
D gene: -
V gene: TRBV12-2
CDR3 length: 16

CDR3 DNA: TGTGCCAGCAGCTCGGGGGGAGGACCTGAAGCTTTCTTT
CDR3 protein: CASSSGGGPEAFF
clone size: -
J gene: TRBJ1-1
D gene: -
V gene: TRBV11-2
CDR3 length: 13

CDR3 DNA: TGTGCCAGCAGCTTAGGGGACAGGGGACTAGCGTCGGGCGGGGAGCTGTTTTTT
CDR3 protein: CASSLGDRGLASGGELFF
clone size: -
J gene: TRBJ2-2
D gene: -
V gene: TRBV7-6
CDR3 length: 18

CDR3 DNA: TGTGCCAGCAGCCGAGGACAGGCACCCCCAGGGACCCAGTACTTC
CDR3 protein: CASSRGQAPPGTQYF
clone size: -
J gene: TRBJ2-5
D gene: TRBD1
V gene: TRBV7-9
CDR3 length: 15

CDR3 DNA: TGTGCCAGTAGTCAGACTAGCGGGACTGACACCGGGGAGCTGTTTTTT
CDR3 protein: CASSQTSGTDTGELFF
clone size: once
J gene: TRBJ2-2
D gene: TRBD2
V gene: TRBV19
CDR3 length: 16

CDR3 DNA: TGTGCCAGCAGCTTAGCGTCCGGGTCCGGTGGGGAGCAGTTCTTC
CDR3 protein: CASSLASGSGGEQFF
clone size: -
J gene: TRBJ2-1
D gene: -
V gene: TRBV7-2
CDR3 length: 15

CDR3 DNA: TGTGCCAGCGGGGAGAGACAGGGGACTAATGAAAAACTGTTTTTT
CDR3 protein: CASGERQGTNEKLFF
clone size: once
J gene: TRBJ1-4
D gene: TRBD1
V gene: TRBV7-9
CDR3 length: 15

CDR3 DNA: TGTGCCAGTATTGCAACAGGGGTGATGAACACTGAAGCTTTCTTT
CDR3 protein: CASIATGVMNTEAFF
clone size: once
J gene: TRBJ1-1
D gene: TRBD1
V gene: TRBV7-8
CDR3 length: 15